These 20 T cell receptor beta chains were all obtained from the same sample, sequenced in a study of beta chain features in type 1 diabetes. No cognate antigen is known for these TCRs. Whole-study results and caveats: Researchers report that Type 1 diabetes patients had moderately but significantly shorter TCRB CDR3s across all four CD4+ subsets.

The entirety of the isolated RNA underwent reverse transcription, so expressed TCRB transcripts were sequenced. Using immunoSEQ multiplex PCR, the repertoire was profiled, and TCRdb retains in-frame clones only, with some absent. Among 40,000 to 50,000 clones listed, 65% to 70% were seen once. The sample was Tregs from blood. The receptors derive from a man younger than 45 with type 1 diabetes. Some clones in this sample may be carry-over from other donors' samples.

In this sample, this clone turned up once. The rearrangement uses TRBV5-1 and TRBJ2-1, with 12 nucleotides matching TRBD2. Germline V gene sequence: CDR1 SGHRS, CDR2 YFSETQ. V was pared by 1 base and J by 6 bases, with 2 bases of the junction left unmatched. The CDR3 spans 15 residues. Written as DNA, the CDR3 is TGCGCCAGCAGCTTGACTAGCGGGGGGTTCAATGAGCAGTTCTTC. Protein sequence: CASSLTSGGFNEQFF.

This clone was picked up a small number of times. The chain has TRBV7-2 and TRBJ2-2; D unclear. Germline V gene lookup returns CDR1 SGHTA and CDR2 FQGNSA. V was clipped by 4 bases and J by 6 bases, with 6 bases between them. The CDR3 spans 12 residues. The chain's CDR3 is CASSYTPGELFF. The CDR3 bases are TGTGCCAGCAGCTACACCCCCGGGGAGCTGTTTTTT.

This clone was counted between two and nine times. CDR3 DNA: TGCGCCAGCTCCAAGATTTCGGGACTAGCGGGGACCGAGCAGTACTTC. Encoded protein: CASSKISGLAGTEQYF. The J gene is TRBJ2-7, the V gene TRBV5-1; 13 bases agree with TRBD2. V lost 7 bases and J lost 6; bases outside the gene matches: 13. The germline V gene has CDR1 SGHRS and CDR2 YFSETQ. This CDR3 has 16 residues.

In its sample, this clone was seen a few times. The chain employs TRBV5-1 and TRBJ2-1; TRBD2 matches at 11 bases. This CDR3 comprises 15 residues. V lost 0 bases and J lost 6; bases outside the gene matches: 2. Germline V gives CDR1 SGHRS, CDR2 YFSETQ. The CDR3: CASSLALAGANEQFF. CDR3 coding DNA: TGCGCCAGCAGCTTGGCACTAGCGGGGGCCAATGAGCAGTTCTTC.

This chain connects TRBV18 to TRBJ2-1, with 9 bases lining up with TRBD2. Losses at the gene ends were 3 bases for V and 8 bases for J; bases not matched to a gene: 8. Germline-derived CDR1 and CDR2 are KGHSH and LQKENI. The CDR3 length is 15 residues. CDR3 in amino acids: CASSPASGGIYEQFF. The CDR3 region has the DNA TGTGCCAGCTCACCTGCAAGCGGGGGGATCTATGAGCAGTTCTTC.

This clone showed up just a few times. The chain's CDR3 is CASGITEGKLFF. CDR3 DNA sequence: TGTGCCAGCGGTATTACGGAGGGAAAACTGTTTTTT. The V gene is TRBV11-2, the J gene TRBJ1-4; D is unresolved. The V and J ends lost 8 bases and 10 bases respectively, with 14 bases between them. This CDR3 is 12 amino acids long. Germline assignment: CDR1 SGHAT and CDR2 FQNNGV.

This clone occurred a few times. The rearrangement uses TRBV6-6 and TRBJ2-1; 14 nucleotides align to TRBD2. The CDR3 has 15 residues. Germline V gene sequence: CDR1 MNHNY, CDR2 SVGAGI (reference sequence). V trimming: 6 bases; J trimming: 9 bases; junction bases outside the gene matches: 7. The CDR3 region has the DNA TGTGCCAGCAGCCGACTAGCGGGGGGGTCCGGTGAGCAGTTCTTC. This encodes CASSRLAGGSGEQFF.

This clone was seen a handful of times. V gene TRBV7-2 combines with J gene TRBJ2-3; the match to TRBD2 covers 9 bases. Germline V lookup: CDR1 SGHTA, CDR2 FQGNSA. Unmatched junction bases numbered 11, after V lost 6 bases and J lost 4 bases. CDR3 length: 16 residues. The CDR3 region is CASRLGGGGAADTQYF. CDR3 DNA: TGTGCCAGCAGACTAGGTGGCGGGGGGGCCGCAGATACGCAGTATTTT.

This chain connects TRBV12-5 to TRBJ1-5, with TRBD1 as a possible D gene (5 bases). CDR1 LGHNT and CDR2 FRNRAP come from the germline V gene. This CDR3 comprises 16 residues. Trimming shortened V by 6 bases and J by 0 bases, and 15 bases separated the two germline ends. For the CDR3, the DNA is TGTGCTAGTGGCTCCACGCAGGGCCATAGCAATCAGCCCCAGCATTTT. Its translation is CASGSTQGHSNQPQHF.

The chain combines TRBV29-1 with TRBJ2-3; TRBD2 agrees at 10 bases. The CDR3 sequence is 17 residues long. Germline V gene sequence: CDR1 SQVTM, CDR2 ANQGSEA. V dropped 3 bases and J dropped 3; count of bases not matched to a gene: 12. The DNA for the CDR3 is TGCAGCGTTGAGCTATACTTAGCGGGGGGCCTGACAGATACGCAGTATTTT. Translating it yields CSVELYLAGGLTDTQYF.

J is TRBJ2-2 and V is TRBV11-2, with D tentatively TRBD1 (6 bases). Per germline, CDR1 SGHAT and CDR2 FQNNGV. CDR3 length: 15 amino acids. Trimming cost V 5 bases and J 4 bases, with 14 bases left between them. CDR3 sequence: CASSPRDIRTGELFF. CDR3 bases: TGTGCCAGCAGCCCCCGGGACATTCGCACCGGGGAGCTGTTTTTT.

This clone was recorded only once. V usage is TRBV9 and J usage is TRBJ2-3; no clear D. Per the germline V gene, CDR1 is SGDLS and CDR2 is YYNGEE. V dropped 0 bases and J dropped 6 bases, with 5 bases sitting between them. This CDR3 has 12 residues. The CDR3 DNA reads TGTGCCAGCAGCGTAGCCGAGGATACGCAGTATTTT. Translation: CASSVAEDTQYF. The whole variable domain, filled in from reference TRBV9 and TRBJ2-3, reads DSGVTQTPKHLITATGQRVTLRCSPRSGDLSVYWYQQSLDQGLQFLIQYYNGEERAKGNILERFSAQQFPDLHSELNLSSLELGDSALYFCASSVAEDTQYFGPGTRLTVL.

This clone came up a few times. The chain employs TRBV29-1 and TRBJ2-7; 10 positions match TRBD2. The ends lost 4 bases at V and 3 bases at J; junction bases unmatched: 6. The CDR3 sequence is 14 residues long. The germline V gene has CDR1 SQVTM and CDR2 ANQGSEA. The DNA of the CDR3 is TGCAGCGTTGGAGGGAGCGGGGGGGACTACGAGCAGTACTTC. It is translated as CSVGGSGGDYEQYF.

The rearrangement uses TRBV4-3 and TRBJ2-7; the D gene is possibly TRBD2 (7 bases). Germline CDR1 reads LGHNA; CDR2 reads YSLEER. The V end lost 1 base, the J end lost 7 bases, and 17 bases lay between the germline ends. This CDR3 contains 15 residues. Written as DNA, the CDR3 is TGCGCCAGCAGCCAAGCACTGCGGGGGCAGGGGGAGCAGTACTTC. Residues: CASSQALRGQGEQYF.

This clone was observed a single time. V is TRBV7-9 and J is TRBJ1-1, with D unclear. The germline V gene encodes CDR1 SEHNR and CDR2 FQNEAQ (reference sequence). This CDR3 has 14 residues. V was cut by 8 bases and J by 0 bases, with 13 bases left in between. CDR3 nucleotides: TGTGCCAGCGAAAGGACGGGAATGAACACTGAAGCTTTCTTT. Amino acid sequence: CASERTGMNTEAFF.

This clone was seen only a few times. The gene calls are TRBV7-9 and TRBJ1-2; 7 positions match TRBD1. The CDR3 spans 14 residues. CDR1 is SEHNR and CDR2 is FQNEAQ in the germline V gene (reference sequence). V trimming: 4 bases; J trimming: 4 bases; junction bases outside the gene matches: 6. CDR3 DNA sequence: TGTGCCAGCAGCTCGAACCGGGACAGCTATGGCTACACCTTC. This gives the protein CASSSNRDSYGYTF.

The chain carries TRBV7-9 and TRBJ1-1, with a tentative D call TRBD1 (5 bases). The CDR3 totals 12 residues. Trimming pared 8 bases from V and 4 bases from J, leaving 11 bases between. CDR1 is SEHNR, CDR2 FQNEAQ, per germline (reference sequence). The DNA for the CDR3 is TGTGCCAGCCTCAGGGAGGGCACTGAAGCTTTCTTT. It encodes CASLREGTEAFF. The full variable domain, rest sourced from reference TRBV7-9 and TRBJ1-1, is DTGVSQNPRHKITKRGQNVTFRCDPISEHNRLYWYRQTLGQGPEFLTYFQNEAQLEKSRLLSDRFSAERPKGSFSTLEIQRTEQGDSAMYLCASLREGTEAFFGQGTRLTVV.

The gene calls are TRBV5-6 and TRBJ2-3, with 10 bases identical to TRBD2. Germline assignment: CDR1 SGHDT and CDR2 YYEEEE. V gave up 2 bases and J gave up 5 bases; unmatched junction bases: 5. The CDR3 sequence is 15 residues long. In nucleotides, the CDR3 is TGTGCCAGCAGCTTAAAGCGGGGGGGCCGAGATACGCAGTATTTT. Its translation is CASSLKRGGRDTQYF. Combining the CDR3 with reference TRBV5-6 and TRBJ2-3 gives the whole variable domain DAGVTQSPTHLIKTRGQQVTLRCSPKSGHDTVSWYQQALGQGPQFIFQYYEEEERQRGNFPDRFSGHQFPNYSSELNVNALLLGDSALYLCASSLKRGGRDTQYFGPGTRLTVL.

This chain links TRBV30 with TRBJ2-3, with D unclear. The V end lost 3 bases, the J end lost 1 base, and 11 bases lay between the germline ends. CDR1 and CDR2 (germline): GTSNPN, SVGIG (reference sequence). This CDR3 has 14 amino acids. The CDR3 nucleotides are TGTGCCTGGAGCGTCGGAAGCGGCACAGATACGCAGTATTTT. This gives the protein CAWSVGSGTDTQYF. Full variable domain (remainder filled in from reference TRBV30 and TRBJ2-3): SQTIHQWPATLVQPVGSPLSLECTVEGTSNPNLYWYRQAAGRGLQLLFYSVGIGQISSEVPQNLSASRPQDRQFILSSKKLLLSDSGFYLCAWSVGSGTDTQYFGPGTRLTVL.

V is TRBV6-5 and J is TRBJ1-6; perhaps TRBD1 as D (6 bases). This CDR3 has 15 residues. Between the trimmed V and J ends, which lost 5 bases and 11 bases, there was a span of 19 bases. CDR1 and CDR2 from the germline V gene are MNHEY and SVGAGI. The DNA of the CDR3 is TGTGCCAGCAGTAACCACAGGGCCCCGGCAACACCCCTCCACTTT. Protein sequence: CASSNHRAPATPLHF.